This TCR beta chain was identified during a study of cytomegalovirus exposure and HLA in healthy donors. This CDR3 is 15 amino acids long. The V end lost 0 bases, the J end lost 1 base, and 9 bases lay between the germline ends. CDR1 is SGHVS, CDR2 FNYEAQ, per germline. PCR used 60 Vbeta primers and 13 Jbeta primers. Clones were read by immunoSEQ multiplex PCR, and TCRdb kept only the in-frame ones, dropping some. The data show roughly 120,000 clones, with roughly 66% seen just once and 2.2% held by the top ten. The genes are TRBV7-6 and TRBJ1-1, with D perhaps TRBD1 (5 bases). This sequence originates from a woman aged 25 to 39 in good health and CMV-seronegative. Source material: PBMCs. CDR3 sequence (DNA): TGTGCCAGCAGCTTAGCACCGGGGGAGAACACTGAAGCTTTCTTT. Translation: CASSLAPGENTEAFF.